This entry lists 20 T cell receptor beta chains sequenced from one sample in a study of blood T cells in healthy people across ages. Then a second PCR, running about 7 to 11 cycles, was carried out with a sample-barcoded 5' primer and a J-beta primer mix. TCRdb independently ran MiXCR on the 5' RACE reads; one entry per CDR3 protein. The sample lists about 640,000 distinct CDR3 sequences; around 54% were seen once. Material: blood. These receptors all stem from a man aged 55 to 70 in good health.

This clonotype was seen a few times. This chain links TRBV2 with TRBJ1-5; D remains unclear. Per germline, CDR1 SNHLY and CDR2 FYNNEI. V was clipped by 6 bases and J by 4 bases, with 13 bases between them. The CDR3 has 14 amino acids. The CDR3 bases are TGTGCCAGCAGCGGCAGCACAGCAAATCAGCCCCAGCATTTT. It is translated as CASSGSTANQPQHF.

The rearrangement links TRBV28 to TRBJ2-6, with 7 bases lining up with TRBD1. Unmatched junction bases numbered 8, after V lost 6 bases and J lost 0 bases. CDR3 size: 17 residues. Germline values: CDR1 MDHEN, CDR2 SYDVKM. CDR3 protein: CASRNRGPSSGANVLTF. The CDR3 DNA reads TGTGCCAGCAGGAACAGGGGCCCGAGCTCTGGGGCCAACGTCCTGACTTTC.

In DNA form, the CDR3 reads TGCAGTGCTGGGGGGACAACCTTAGAGCAGTACTTC. This translates into CSAGGTTLEQYF. The chain has TRBV20-1 and TRBJ2-7; D assignment may be TRBD1 or TRBD2 (6 bases each). This CDR3 spans 12 amino acids. In germline, CDR1 is DFQATT, CDR2 SNEGSKA (reference sequence). V dropped 5 bases and J dropped 7 bases, with 15 bases sitting between them.

The V call is TRBV12-3 or TRBV12-4, the J call TRBJ2-3; 9 nucleotides align to TRBD1. CDR3 length equals 14 residues. The V and J ends lost 6 bases and 1 base, in that order; junction bases with no gene match: 2. In DNA, the CDR3 is TGTGCCAGCAGAAGGGACAGGGGCACAGATACGCAGTATTTT. Encoded protein: CASRRDRGTDTQYF.

This clonotype appeared a single time. CDR3 region: CASSVRGNSPLHF. The CDR3 DNA follows: TGTGCCAGCAGCGTTAGAGGGAATTCACCCCTCCACTTT. This chain links TRBV11-2 with TRBJ1-6, with D hard to call. The CDR3 contains 13 residues. Trimming removed 5 bases at V and 7 bases at J, with 9 bases between. Germline lookup yields CDR1 SGHAT and CDR2 FQNNGV.

V gene TRBV5-1 combines with J gene TRBJ2-3, with D unclear. The CDR3 has 14 residues. V lost 2 bases and J lost 6, with 13 bases in between. The germline CDR1 and CDR2 sequences are SGHRS and YFSETQ. The CDR3 coding sequence is TGCGCCAGCAGCTTAGGGAAGACTGCGGATACGCAGTATTTT. It is translated as CASSLGKTADTQYF.

The chain combines TRBV12-3 or TRBV12-4 with TRBJ2-5; 11 nucleotides line up with TRBD2. The junction had 8 bases not matched to a gene; V was cut back by 6 bases and J by 5 bases. There are 15 residues in the CDR3. CDR3 coding DNA: TGTGCCAGCAGAGTAGCGGGGGGGCCTTTCGAGACCCAGTACTTC. Protein sequence: CASRVAGGPFETQYF.

This clonotype was picked up many times. CDR3 residues: CSASHGTGYEQYF. Here the CDR3 DNA reads TGCAGTGCTAGCCACGGGACCGGCTACGAGCAGTACTTC. The chain employs TRBV20-1 and TRBJ2-7; D tentatively reads TRBD1 or TRBD2 (5 bases each). CDR1 and CDR2 (germline): DFQATT, SNEGSKA (reference sequence). The CDR3 has 13 amino acids. The V and J ends lost 3 bases and 3 bases respectively, with 12 bases between them.

This clonotype occurred a few times. V is TRBV20-1 and J is TRBJ1-2; D unresolved. Deletions cut 6 bases from V and 4 bases from J, with 15 bases between. The CDR3 has 13 amino acids. The germline gives CDR1 DFQATT, CDR2 SNEGSKA (reference sequence). In DNA, the CDR3 is TGCAGTGCCCTCTTCCGGGGTCTCTATGGCTACACCTTC. It yields the protein CSALFRGLYGYTF.

This clonotype was observed a single time. This chain connects TRBV7-2 to TRBJ1-4, with 8 bases lining up with TRBD1. The germline gives CDR1 SGHTA, CDR2 FQGNSA. The CDR3 is 15 residues long. Trimming took 2 bases from V and 4 from J; bases not matched to a gene: 3. CDR3 DNA: TGTGCCAGCAGCTTAAGGGACAGGAGTAATGAAAAACTGTTTTTT. It is translated as CASSLRDRSNEKLFF.

The V and J genes are TRBV12-3 or TRBV12-4 and TRBJ2-5; 11 nucleotides line up with TRBD1. This CDR3 is built from 15 residues. The V segment lost 6 bases and the J segment 5 bases; nucleotides outside the gene matches: 8. The CDR3 protein is CASSRRTGGLETQYF. CDR3 DNA: TGTGCCAGCAGCCGGAGGACAGGGGGCTTGGAGACCCAGTACTTC.

This chain joins TRBV9 and TRBJ2-3; no definite D call. Germline CDR1 and CDR2: SGDLS and YYNGEE. V was clipped by 0 bases and J by 3 bases, with 11 bases between them. The CDR3 covers 15 residues. The DNA for the CDR3 is TGTGCCAGCAGCGTAGAGGGCAGATCGACAGATACGCAGTATTTT. The encoded protein is CASSVEGRSTDTQYF.

The CDR3 loop reads CASSLGAEGLAKQETQYF. The CDR3, as DNA: TGTGCCAGCAGTTTAGGTGCAGAGGGACTAGCAAAACAAGAGACCCAGTACTTC. The rearrangement joins TRBV28 to TRBJ2-5; 9 nucleotides align to TRBD2. The germline gives CDR1 MDHEN, CDR2 SYDVKM. Trimming removed 2 bases from V and 2 bases from J; junction bases left unmatched: 12. The length of the CDR3 is 18 residues.

This clonotype was seen a few times. The CDR3, as DNA: TGTGCCAGCAGCTCGACGCGCTCAGGGGAGGCCTCCCAAGAGACCCAGTACTTC. It translates to CASSSTRSGEASQETQYF. The chain combines TRBV7-2 with TRBJ2-5; D may be TRBD1 or TRBD2 (6 bases each). Germline V gene sequence: CDR1 SGHTA, CDR2 FQGNSA. The CDR3 spans 18 residues. Trimming removed 4 bases from V and 1 base from J, with 22 bases in between. The whole variable domain, remainder taken from reference TRBV7-2 and TRBJ2-5, is GAGVSQSPSNKVTEKGKDVELRCDPISGHTALYWYRQSLGQGLEFLIYFQGNSAPDKSGLPSDRFSAERTGGSVSTLTIQRTQQEDSAVYLCASSSTRSGEASQETQYFGPGTRLLVL.

The chain joins TRBV7-2 to TRBJ2-1; 8 positions agree with TRBD2. Germline V gives CDR1 SGHTA, CDR2 FQGNSA. This CDR3 comprises 14 residues. The junction had 10 bases not matched to a gene; V was cut back by 8 bases and J by 7 bases. This CDR3 reads CASEIRGGQNEQFF. CDR3 nucleotide sequence: TGTGCCAGCGAAATCCGGGGGGGGCAAAATGAGCAGTTCTTC.

V gene TRBV24-1 combines with J gene TRBJ2-2; 8 positions match TRBD1. Germline values: CDR1 KGHDR, CDR2 SFDVKD. CDR3 length equals 16 residues. The V and J ends lost 3 bases and 4 bases, in that order; junction bases with no gene match: 6. The CDR3 protein is CATSDPGQGGTGELFF. The CDR3 bases are TGTGCCACCAGTGATCCCGGACAGGGTGGCACCGGGGAGCTGTTTTTT.

The chain joins TRBV4-1 to TRBJ2-1, with D hard to call. V was cut by 1 base and J by 3 bases, with 10 bases left in between. This CDR3 contains 15 residues. The V gene's germline CDR1 is MGHRA and CDR2 YSYEKL. The CDR3 loop reads CASSQGGAYYNEQFF. The CDR3, as DNA: TGCGCCAGCAGCCAAGGCGGAGCCTACTACAATGAGCAGTTCTTC.

The rearrangement uses TRBV20-1 and TRBJ1-1, with 9 nucleotides matching TRBD1. Germline V gives CDR1 DFQATT, CDR2 SNEGSKA (reference sequence). The CDR3 totals 17 residues. After removal of 6 bases from V and 0 bases from J, the junction contained 14 bases not matched to a gene. CDR3 residues: CSAGFPTGGGVNTEAFF. CDR3 nucleotide sequence: TGCAGTGCCGGGTTCCCCACAGGGGGCGGGGTGAACACTGAAGCTTTCTTT.

This chain links TRBV12-5 with TRBJ2-5; D may be TRBD1 or TRBD2 (5 bases each). V was trimmed by 6 bases and J by 1 base, leaving 9 bases between them. The CDR3 spans 13 residues. Germline V lookup: CDR1 LGHNT, CDR2 FRNRAP. The CDR3 DNA reads as TGTGCTAGTGGCCCCGGGACCCAAGAGACCCAGTACTTC. Encoded protein: CASGPGTQETQYF.

The rearrangement uses TRBV5-4 and TRBJ2-1, with 14 nucleotides matching TRBD2. With V trimmed by 3 bases and J by 11 bases, 7 bases remained unmatched. Germline CDR1 and CDR2: SGHNT and YYREEE (reference sequence). The CDR3 loop spans 15 amino acids. This CDR3 is CASSYGTSGGEKQFF. Written as DNA, the CDR3 is TGTGCCAGCAGCTACGGGACTAGCGGGGGTGAAAAGCAGTTCTTC.